The rows below give T cell receptor beta chains drawn from one sample of a study of blood T cell repertoires in COVID-19. The protocol was immunoSEQ multiplex PCR, while the TCRdb copy is restricted to in-frame clones and leaves out a portion. The data show about 15,000 clones, roughly 80% seen once. Sequencing was carried out using peripheral blood. All receptors derive from a human donor in a cohort sampled during active COVID-19. Each CDR3 is given with its conserved first and last residue. Each record gives: D gene, clone size, J gene, V gene, CDR3 DNA, CDR3 protein. A D gene is named only where the DNA matches it firmly. For some rows the clone size is stated as once, few or many, or as a class when expanded; others skip it.

>TRBD1|NA|TRBJ2-1|TRBV7-7
TGTGCCAGCAGCTTGACAGGGGGCAGGGACAATGAGCAGTTCTTC
CASSLTGGRDNEQFF
>NA|NA|TRBJ1-1|TRBV6-5
TGTGCCAGCAGTTCTACACTAAACACTGAAGCTTTCTTT
CASSSTLNTEAFF
>TRBD1|NA|TRBJ2-7|TRBV29-1
TGCAGCGTAAGGACAGGTGGCAACGAGCAGTACTTC
CSVRTGGNEQYF
>NA|NA|TRBJ2-1|TRBV5-1
TGCGCCAGCAGCTTGATAGGGGAGGCATACAATGAGCAGTTCTTC
CASSLIGEAYNEQFF
>TRBD2|once|TRBJ2-7|TRBV27
TGTGCCAGCAGACTCGGACTAGCGGGTATCTACGAGCAGTACTTC
CASRLGLAGIYEQYF
>NA|NA|TRBJ1-1|TRBV5-1
TGCGCCAGCAGCTTGGAGGAGGTGATGAACACTGAAGCTTTCTTT
CASSLEEVMNTEAFF
>NA|NA|TRBJ2-2|TRBV4-1
TGCGCCAGCAGCCAAGATGGTGTGGAGGGGAGGCGGCTGTTTTTT
CASSQDGVEGRRLFF
>NA|once|TRBJ2-3|TRBV19
TGTGCCAGTAGTATAGAGCGCACTAGCACAGATACGCAGTATTTT
CASSIERTSTDTQYF
>NA|few|TRBJ2-2|TRBV7-3
TGTGCCAGCAGCTCCGACGGGACAACCACCGGGGAGCTGTTTTTT
CASSSDGTTTGELFF
>TRBD2|once|TRBJ2-1|TRBV5-4
TGTGCCAGCAGCACTAGCGCGAGCTCCTACAATGAGCAGTTCTTC
CASSTSASSYNEQFF
>NA|NA|TRBJ2-3|TRBV11-3
TGTGCCAGCAGCTTATCTAGCGTACGGGGCACAGATACGCAGTATTTT
CASSLSSVRGTDTQYF
>TRBD1|NA|TRBJ1-4|TRBV27
TGTGCCAGCAGTGCGACAGGGTTAGGAGAAAAACTGTTTTTT
CASSATGLGEKLFF
>NA|NA|TRBJ2-6|TRBV28
TGTGCCAGTGGGGCAGGGCACTCTGGGGCCAACGTCCTGACTTTC
CASGAGHSGANVLTF
>TRBD1|once|TRBJ2-3|TRBV19
TGTGCCACCTCCCCGGGACAGGGCCCAACAGATACGCAGTATTTT
CATSPGQGPTDTQYF
>TRBD2|few|TRBJ2-7|TRBV28
TGTGCCAGCAACCGGGGGGGGGCGCAGAACGAGCAGTACTTC
CASNRGGAQNEQYF
>NA|once|TRBJ1-1|TRBV18
TGTGCCAGCTCATTCCCGGGACAAGGTTTCACTGAAGCTTTCTTT
CASSFPGQGFTEAFF
>TRBD1|NA|TRBJ2-1|TRBV28
TGTGCCAGCAGTCCTCCCAATGCCGGGACAGGGGGCGCGGATGAGCAGTTCTTC
CASSPPNAGTGGADEQFF
>TRBD1|NA|TRBJ1-4|TRBV28
TGTGCCAGCAGTTTAATCCACAGGGGGCTGACTAATGAAAAACTGTTTTTT
CASSLIHRGLTNEKLFF
>TRBD1|NA|TRBJ1-2|TRBV27
TGTGCCAGCAACCCGACAGGGAAGTTCGGACGACACTATGGCTACACCTTC
CASNPTGKFGRHYGYTF
>TRBD1|NA|TRBJ2-3|TRBV3-1/TRBV3-2
TGTGCCAGCAGCCAAGATAAACAGGGGGCATTTCGATCGACAGATACGCAGTATTTT
CASSQDKQGAFRSTDTQYF
>NA|NA|TRBJ2-3|TRBV24-1
TGTGCCACTGCTCTCGGGGCGGGGAAACCAGATACGCAGTATTTT
CATALGAGKPDTQYF
>TRBD2|once|TRBJ2-7|TRBV19
TGTGCCAGTAGTATAGATGGAGCGGGGGCTACCTCCTACGAGCAGTACTTC
CASSIDGAGATSYEQYF
>TRBD2|NA|TRBJ2-3|TRBV12-3/TRBV12-4
TGTGCCAGCAGTTTTGCGGGGGGAGATACGCAGTATTTT
CASSFAGGDTQYF
>TRBD1|NA|TRBJ2-2|TRBV3-1/TRBV3-2
TGTGCCAGCAGCCGGGACAGCCCCGGGGAGCTGTTTTTT
CASSRDSPGELFF
>NA|NA|TRBJ2-7|TRBV7-2
TGTGCCAGCAGCTTAGCCGGGGATAACTACGAGCAGTACTTC
CASSLAGDNYEQYF
>TRBD1|NA|TRBJ2-7|TRBV2
TGTGCCAGCAGTGAATGGGGACAGGGACTGTCCCGGGAGCAGTACTTC
CASSEWGQGLSREQYF
>NA|once|TRBJ2-3|TRBV10-3
TGTGCCATCACGGGGTCCGTCACAGATACGCAGTATTTT
CAITGSVTDTQYF
>TRBD2|NA|TRBJ2-1|TRBV11-2
TGTGCCAGCACCGGGACTAGCGGGGGGGCCGTAGGCTACAATGAGCAGTTCTTC
CASTGTSGGAVGYNEQFF
>NA|NA|TRBJ2-7|TRBV18
TGTGCCAGCTCACCGGTGCGGGCGGTATACGAGCAGTACTTC
CASSPVRAVYEQYF
>TRBD1|NA|TRBJ1-2|TRBV10-1
TGCGCCAGCAACTCCGGGACAGGGGGTGAACCACCGCTGTTCTGCTATGGCTACACCTTC
CASNSGTGGEPPLFCYGYTF
>TRBD1|few|TRBJ2-7|TRBV4-3
TGCGCCAGCAGCCCCGGGACAGTTTCCTACGAGCAGTACTTC
CASSPGTVSYEQYF
>NA|NA|TRBJ2-7|TRBV19
TGTGCCAGTATGGGGGGAGCCTACGAGCAGTACTTC
CASMGGAYEQYF
>NA|NA|TRBJ2-5|TRBV30
TGTGCCTGGAGTCCGGAGGGGGGGGGCCGAGAGACCCAGTACTTC
CAWSPEGGGRETQYF
>TRBD2|NA|TRBJ2-3|TRBV3-1/TRBV3-2
TGTGCCAGCAGCATCCAGACTAGCGGGAGCACAGATACGCAGTATTTT
CASSIQTSGSTDTQYF
>TRBD1|NA|TRBJ2-7|TRBV28
TGTGCCAGCAGTTTATCTGTAGGGGGCGGAGACGAGCAGTACTTC
CASSLSVGGGDEQYF
>TRBD1|NA|TRBJ2-1|TRBV6-5
TGTGCCAGCAGACGACAGGGGGCGACTCAGGAGCAGTTCTTC
CASRRQGATQEQFF
>TRBD1|once|TRBJ1-2|TRBV5-6
TGTGCCAGCAGCTTGGGGCAGGGGGCGGTCTATGGCTACACCTTC
CASSLGQGAVYGYTF
>TRBD2|NA|TRBJ2-7|TRBV10-2
TGCGCCAGCAGTGAGTCAGAGATTGGGGGGGCCTACGAGCAGTACTTC
CASSESEIGGAYEQYF
>TRBD1|NA|TRBJ1-1|TRBV11-2
TGTGCCAGCAGCTTAAACCGGGACAGCATTGAAGCTTTCTTT
CASSLNRDSIEAFF
>TRBD1|NA|TRBJ2-7|TRBV30
TGTGCCTGGAGGACGGGACAGTTAACCTACGAGCAGTACTTC
CAWRTGQLTYEQYF
>TRBD1|NA|TRBJ2-7|TRBV6-1
TGTGCCAGCAGTGAGTGGGACAGGGGTAGCGACGAGCAGTACTTC
CASSEWDRGSDEQYF
>TRBD2|NA|TRBJ2-2|TRBV6-2/TRBV6-3
TGTGCCAGCAGTTACGAGGGGACTAGCGGGAGGGTACACACCGGGGAGCTGTTTTTT
CASSYEGTSGRVHTGELFF
>NA|NA|TRBJ2-7|TRBV2
TGTGCCAGCAGTGAGGGGCGTAGTCTCCTCTACGAGCAGTACTTC
CASSEGRSLLYEQYF
>TRBD2|few|TRBJ2-5|TRBV3-1/TRBV3-2
TGTGCCAGCAGCCAGCAGACTAGCGGGTACCAAGAGACCCAGTACTTC
CASSQQTSGYQETQYF
>NA|NA|TRBJ1-5|TRBV19
TGTGCCAGTATACAGGGATGGGGCAATCAGCCCCAGCATTTT
CASIQGWGNQPQHF
>NA|few|TRBJ1-5|TRBV27
TGTGCCAGCAGTTTACTGGGCAGTGATCAGCCCCAGCATTTT
CASSLLGSDQPQHF
>NA|NA|TRBJ2-5|TRBV18
TGTGCCAGCTCACCAGCTAGCAAAGAGACCCAGTACTTC
CASSPASKETQYF
>TRBD1|NA|TRBJ1-2|TRBV6-2/TRBV6-3
TGTGCCAGCAGTTACGACCCCCTAGACAGGGAGGCTCGCTATGGCTACACCTTC
CASSYDPLDREARYGYTF
>TRBD1|NA|TRBJ2-5|TRBV12-5
TGTGCTAGTGGCCGGGGACAGGGGACCGATCAAGAGACCCAGTACTTC
CASGRGQGTDQETQYF
>NA|NA|TRBJ2-7|TRBV18
TGTGCCAGCTCACCGAGCAGGTCCTACGAGCAGTACTTC
CASSPSRSYEQYF
>NA|NA|TRBJ2-7|TRBV18
TGTGCCAGCTCATCCGAGTACGAGCAGTACTTC
CASSSEYEQYF
>TRBD1|NA|TRBJ1-2|TRBV7-2
TGTGCCAGCAGCTTAGAGGGCCAGGGGGCTGGGGGCTACACCTTC
CASSLEGQGAGGYTF
>NA|NA|TRBJ1-5|TRBV4-3
TGCGCCAGCAGCCAAGACGGAGGGATGGGTCAGCCCCAGCATTTT
CASSQDGGMGQPQHF
>TRBD1|NA|TRBJ1-5|TRBV19
TGTGCCAGTAGTATTGCAGGGGGAGAACAGCCCCAGCATTTT
CASSIAGGEQPQHF
>TRBD1|once|TRBJ1-3|TRBV27
TGTGCCAGCAGTTTAGAACCCCCGACAGGGTATTATGGAAACACCATATATTTT
CASSLEPPTGYYGNTIYF
>TRBD1|NA|TRBJ1-5|TRBV4-2
TGTGCCAGCAGCCAAGTGGGGACAGGGGATCAGCCCCAGCATTTT
CASSQVGTGDQPQHF
>TRBD1|NA|TRBJ2-6|TRBV2
TGTGCCAGCAGTGATGGTAGGACAGGCTACGGGGCCAACGTCCTGACTTTC
CASSDGRTGYGANVLTF
>NA|NA|TRBJ1-5|TRBV19
TGTGCCAGTGGGCCCTCACCGGGGAGGCTCAATCAGCCCCAGCATTTT
CASGPSPGRLNQPQHF
>TRBD1|few|TRBJ2-7|TRBV27
TGTGCCAGCAGCCCTACTACCGACAGGGTACGCGAGCAGTACTTC
CASSPTTDRVREQYF